The 9 T cell receptor beta chains given below trace back to one sample, sequenced in a study of cytomegalovirus exposure and HLA in healthy donors. Method: immunoSEQ multiplex PCR; TCRdb's copy keeps in-frame clones and lacks some. The repertoire holds approximately 160,000 clones, with over 85% as singletons. Sequencing used PBMCs. The receptors come from a young woman in good health and CMV-seropositive.

The J gene is TRBJ2-7, the V gene TRBV5-1, with D tentatively TRBD1 (6 bases). V lost 3 bases and J lost 2, with 15 bases in between. Germline CDR1 is SGHRS and CDR2 is YFSETQ. The CDR3 covers 15 residues. The CDR3 DNA is TGCGCCAGCAGCTCGGGCGACAGGAGTGCCTACGAGCAGTACTTC. Its translation is CASSSGDRSAYEQYF.

The rearrangement links TRBV30 to TRBJ1-3; weak D call: TRBD1 (5 bases). Trimming shortened V by 4 bases and J by 0 bases, and 16 bases separated the two germline ends. The CDR3 runs to 16 residues. Germline V gene data show CDR1 as GTSNPN and CDR2 as SVGIG (reference sequence). CDR3 DNA sequence: TGTGCCTGGACCCCGGGGTCGGGGGGCTCTGGAAACACCATATATTTT. This codes for CAWTPGSGGSGNTIYF. The whole variable domain, filled in from reference TRBV30 and TRBJ1-3, reads SQTIHQWPATLVQPVGSPLSLECTVEGTSNPNLYWYRQAAGRGLQLLFYSVGIGQISSEVPQNLSASRPQDRQFILSSKKLLLSDSGFYLCAWTPGSGGSGNTIYFGEGSWLTVV.

This clone was counted between two and nine times. This sequence joins TRBV6-6 and TRBJ1-2; 8 bases are a match to TRBD1. The CDR3 is 13 amino acids. Germline-derived CDR1 and CDR2 are MNHNY and SVGAGI (reference sequence). Unmatched junction bases numbered 3, after V lost 3 bases and J lost 6 bases. Here the CDR3 reads CASSYQGADGYTF. The DNA of the CDR3 is TGTGCCAGCAGTTATCAGGGGGCAGATGGCTACACCTTC.

The chain combines TRBV10-3 with TRBJ2-7; D call uncertain. V was cut by 0 bases and J by 0 bases, with 9 bases left in between. This CDR3 has 15 amino acids. In germline, CDR1 is ENHRY, CDR2 SYGVKD. The CDR3 DNA reads TGTGCCATCAGTGAGTCGAAACTCGGCTCCTACGAGCAGTACTTC. This sequence encodes CAISESKLGSYEQYF.

The rearrangement joins TRBV28 to TRBJ2-3; 10 nucleotides line up with TRBD2. The CDR3 loop spans 18 amino acids. With V trimmed by 7 bases and J by 2 bases, 15 bases remained unmatched. The germline CDR1 and CDR2 sequences are MDHEN and SYDVKM. CDR3 bases: TGTGCCAGCATTGAAGGGCAGTTAGCGGGAGGAGTCACAGATACGCAGTATTTT. Its protein product is CASIEGQLAGGVTDTQYF.

The chain uses TRBV15 and TRBJ1-1, with TRBD1 as a possible D gene (6 bases). Trimming took off 2 bases at V and 4 bases at J, with 14 bases between the two ends. Germline V gene data show CDR1 as LNHNV and CDR2 as YYDKDF (reference sequence). CDR3 length: 15 amino acids. In nucleotides, the CDR3 is TGTGCCACCAGCAGAAATCAGGGGCGCGGCACTGAAGCTTTCTTT. It is translated as CATSRNQGRGTEAFF.

The V gene is TRBV13, the J gene TRBJ2-1; 8 positions match TRBD1. Germline V CDR1 and CDR2: PRHDT, FYEKMQ (reference sequence). CDR3 length: 15 amino acids. The V and J ends lost 1 base and 8 bases, in that order; junction bases with no gene match: 7. This CDR3 is CASSLEQGVFDEQFF. CDR3 sequence (DNA): TGTGCCAGCAGCTTAGAACAGGGGGTTTTCGATGAGCAGTTCTTC.

In regard to this clone: Given the absence of the conserved phenylalanine or tryptophan at the CDR3 end, a read error is likely. Because the CDR3's place on the DNA is in doubt, the DNA is left out and the CDR3 is given as listed by TCRdb. The chain couples TRBV6-1 to TRBJ2-7; the table calls TRBD2, which could not be checked here. Germline assignment: CDR1 MNHNS and CDR2 SASEGT. The CDR3 numbers 11 amino acids, ends counted. CDR3 sequence: CASSEALAGVL.

A few counts support this clone. The CDR3, as DNA: TGTGCCAGCAGTGAATACAGGGACACTGAAGCTTTCTTT. Its protein is CASSEYRDTEAFF. The chain carries TRBV6-1 and TRBJ1-1, with D possibly being TRBD1 (6 bases). The CDR3 is 13 amino acids. V was trimmed by 2 bases and J by 3 bases, leaving 7 bases between them. Looked up from germline, CDR1 is MNHNS and CDR2 is SASEGT.